This is a list of T cell receptor beta chains from one sample in a study of CD8+ T cells in alopecia areata. Data came from immunoSEQ multiplex PCR; TCRdb stores just in-frame clones and leaves some out. The sample holds about 200,000 clones, 50% to 65% seen once. The material sequenced was CD4+ T cells sorted from blood, taken at week 0. The receptors come from a human donor with alopecia areata. Each CDR3 is given with its conserved first and last residue. The D gene is left open where the match is weak. Only part of the rows carry a size: once, few, many, or a class if the clone is expanded.

clone size | J gene | D gene | V gene | CDR3 DNA | CDR3 protein
NA | TRBJ2-7 | NA | TRBV30 | TGTGCCTGGAGTGTGAGAGGAGGACCCTACGAGCAGTACTTC | CAWSVRGGPYEQYF
NA | TRBJ1-1 | NA | TRBV29-1 | TGCAGCGTTGGATCCGTATTTAACACTGAAGCTTTCTTT | CSVGSVFNTEAFF
NA | TRBJ1-1 | NA | TRBV9 | TGTGCCAGCAGCCGAGGGACACTCACTGAAGCTTTCTTT | CASSRGTLTEAFF
once | TRBJ2-3 | TRBD2 | TRBV29-1 | TGCAGCGTTAAGGCAGCGGGGAGCACAGATACGCAGTATTTT | CSVKAAGSTDTQYF
few | TRBJ2-7 | NA | TRBV4-1 | TGCGCCAGCAGCCAAGGGGGGACTTCCGACCTCCAGTACTTC | CASSQGGTSDLQYF
few | TRBJ1-5 | NA | TRBV30 | TGTGCCTGGAGTGCCCGCAGGGAAAGTCAGCCCCAGCATTTT | CAWSARRESQPQHF
once | TRBJ2-4 | TRBD1 | TRBV7-9 | TGTGCCAGCAGCAGCCCCGGCAGGGGGCGCAGAAACATTCAGTACTTC | CASSSPGRGRRNIQYF
NA | TRBJ1-3 | NA | TRBV9 | TGTGCCAGCTCGAAGGCCCCCTCTGGAAACACCATATATTTT | CASSKAPSGNTIYF
few | TRBJ2-6 | NA | TRBV5-1 | TGCGCCAGCAGCTTGCTTACCTCTGGGGCCAACGTCCTGACTTTC | CASSLLTSGANVLTF
NA | TRBJ1-5 | NA | TRBV6-1 | TGTGCCAGCAGAGGCAGGGAGAACCAGCCCCAGCATTTT | CASRGRENQPQHF
once | TRBJ1-2 | NA | TRBV9 | TGTGCCAGCAGCGAGGGAGGAAAGGATAACTATGGCTACACCTTC | CASSEGGKDNYGYTF
NA | TRBJ2-3 | NA | TRBV5-1 | TGCGCCAGCAGCTCGGTGTTAGTTGAGTCGGATACGCAGTATTTT | CASSSVLVESDTQYF
NA | TRBJ1-2 | NA | TRBV5-1 | TGCGCCAGCAGCCTCACAGGGCCTTATGGCTACACCTTC | CASSLTGPYGYTF
NA | TRBJ2-7 | NA | TRBV29-1 | TGCAGCGTTGTCCCCAGGGTTGGCTACGAGCAGTACTTC | CSVVPRVGYEQYF
NA | TRBJ2-7 | TRBD1 | TRBV30 | TGTGCCTGGAGTGTAGGGACAGGGACGATCGGGCAGTACTTC | CAWSVGTGTIGQYF
NA | TRBJ1-2 | NA | TRBV14 | TGTGCCAGCAGCCAAGATCGGGGGAATGGCTACACCTTC | CASSQDRGNGYTF
NA | TRBJ1-1 | TRBD1 | TRBV7-9 | TGTGCCAGCAGCTTTCCCCCGGGACAGGGGTTCACTGAAGCTTTCTTT | CASSFPPGQGFTEAFF
few | TRBJ1-2 | NA | TRBV2 | TGTGCCAGCGGGAAGGCAGGGACTGGCTACACCTTC | CASGKAGTGYTF
NA | TRBJ2-3 | NA | TRBV4-1 | TGCGCCAGCAGCTTTACAGCTACAGATACGCAGTATTTT | CASSFTATDTQYF
NA | TRBJ1-3 | TRBD1 | TRBV30 | TGTGCCTGGAGTGTACAGGGACAGGGGGCGGTTGGAAACACCATATATTTT | CAWSVQGQGAVGNTIYF
NA | TRBJ1-2 | NA | TRBV29-1 | TGCAGCGTTGGGGAGGGGGGAGGTAACTATGGCTACACCTTC | CSVGEGGGNYGYTF
NA | TRBJ2-1 | TRBD2 | TRBV5-1 | TGCGCCAGCACCTGGACTAGCGGGAGTACTGGTGAGCAGTTCTTC | CASTWTSGSTGEQFF
few | TRBJ2-7 | NA | TRBV29-1 | TGCAGCGTCGTACCTAGCTCCTACGAGCAGTACTTC | CSVVPSSYEQYF
NA | TRBJ2-7 | TRBD1 | TRBV10-3 | TGTGCCATCAGTGAGTCGGACAGGGACGAGCAGTACTTC | CAISESDRDEQYF
NA | TRBJ2-1 | TRBD2 | TRBV25-1 | TGTGCCAGCAGTGGCCGGGGGGATGAGCAGTTCTTC | CASSGRGDEQFF
NA | TRBJ2-7 | NA | TRBV6-1 | TGTGCCGGAAAGGGCGACAGCTACGAGCAGTACTTC | CAGKGDSYEQYF
once | TRBJ2-6 | NA | TRBV25-1 | TGTGCCAGCAGCCCAGCCGGGGAAGGGGCCAACGTCCTGACTTTC | CASSPAGEGANVLTF
many | TRBJ2-3 | NA | TRBV7-9 | TGTGCCAGCAGCCCCGAGGGGACCACAAGCACAGATACGCAGTATTTT | CASSPEGTTSTDTQYF
NA | TRBJ2-5 | TRBD1 | TRBV6-1 | TGTGCCAGCGGGACAGGGCGACAAGAGACCCAGTACTTC | CASGTGRQETQYF
NA | TRBJ2-1 | TRBD2 | TRBV6-1 | TGTGCCAGCAGTGGATTAGCGGGGGGGACCCACAATGAGCAGTTCTTC | CASSGLAGGTHNEQFF
once | TRBJ2-7 | NA | TRBV28 | TGTGCCAGCAGTCCCATCGCCTGGGCAGGGGACTACGAGCAGTACTTC | CASSPIAWAGDYEQYF
NA | TRBJ1-2 | TRBD1 | TRBV7-2 | TGTGCCAGCAGCCCAAGACCCGGGACAGGGTCGGGTGGCTACACCTTC | CASSPRPGTGSGGYTF
once | TRBJ1-2 | TRBD1 | TRBV7-9 | TGTGCCAGCAGCTTGTTGAGGGGGCTAAGTGGCTACACCTTC | CASSLLRGLSGYTF
few | TRBJ2-5 | NA | TRBV30 | TGTGCCTGGAGTAGGGCGGGGCAAGAGACCCAGTACTTC | CAWSRAGQETQYF
few | TRBJ1-2 | NA | TRBV6-5 | TGTGCCAGCAGTGCATTTGGGCAGGGCTATGGCTACACCTTC | CASSAFGQGYGYTF
NA | TRBJ2-1 | NA | TRBV30 | TGTGCCTGGCGGAACTTCTACAAGGAGCAGTTCTTC | CAWRNFYKEQFF
NA | TRBJ2-3 | NA | TRBV5-1 | TGCGCCAGCAGCTTGGGAGGGACGGATGATACGCAGTATTTT | CASSLGGTDDTQYF
NA | TRBJ1-1 | TRBD1 | TRBV11-2 | TGTGCCAGCAGCTCGACAGGGGAGAACACTGAAGCTTTCTTT | CASSSTGENTEAFF
few | TRBJ1-2 | NA | TRBV7-3 | TGTGCCAGCAGCTTAAATAGCGGGATGGAGGGTGGCTACACCTTC | CASSLNSGMEGGYTF
NA | TRBJ1-1 | NA | TRBV7-9 | TGTGCCAGCAGCTTACGATGGGGCACTGAAGCTTTCTTT | CASSLRWGTEAFF